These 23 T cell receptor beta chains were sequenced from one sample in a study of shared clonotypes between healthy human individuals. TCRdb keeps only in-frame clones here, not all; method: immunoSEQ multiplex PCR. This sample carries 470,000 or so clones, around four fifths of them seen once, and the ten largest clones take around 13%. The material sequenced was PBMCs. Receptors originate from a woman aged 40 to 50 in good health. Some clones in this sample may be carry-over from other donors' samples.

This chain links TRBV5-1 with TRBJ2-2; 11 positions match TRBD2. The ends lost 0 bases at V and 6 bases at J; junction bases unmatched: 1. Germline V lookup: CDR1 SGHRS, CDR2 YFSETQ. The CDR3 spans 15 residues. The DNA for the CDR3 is TGCGCCAGCAGCTTGGAACTAGCGGGAGCCGGGGAGCTGTTTTTT. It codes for CASSLELAGAGELFF.

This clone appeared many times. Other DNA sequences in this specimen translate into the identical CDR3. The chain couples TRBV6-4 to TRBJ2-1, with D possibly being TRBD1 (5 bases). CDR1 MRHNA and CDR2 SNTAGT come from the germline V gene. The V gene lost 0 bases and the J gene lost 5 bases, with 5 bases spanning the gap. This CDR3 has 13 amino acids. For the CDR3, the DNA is TGTGCCAGCAGTGACTCGGACAACAATGAGCAGTTCTTC. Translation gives CASSDSDNNEQFF.

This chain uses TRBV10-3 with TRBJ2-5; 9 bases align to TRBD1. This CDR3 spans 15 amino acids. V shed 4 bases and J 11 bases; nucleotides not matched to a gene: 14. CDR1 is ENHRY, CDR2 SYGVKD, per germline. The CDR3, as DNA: TGTGCCATCAGTGTGGGACAGGGAAGGGTACGGGAGCAGTACTTC. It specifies CAISVGQGRVREQYF.

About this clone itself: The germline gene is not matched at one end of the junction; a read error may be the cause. In DNA form, the CDR3 reads TGTACCAGCAGCTTAGGGCCAATAAGATACGAGCAGTACTTC. Translated, it gives CTSSLGPIRYEQYF. The chain joins TRBV11-2 to TRBJ2-5; D unresolved. With the DNA end fitting TRBJ2-7 better, the J assignment may be wrong. In germline, CDR1 is SGHAT, CDR2 FQNNGV. This CDR3 region has 14 residues.

Here the CDR3 DNA reads TGTGCCAGCAGCCAAGAGGGGGGGTCCACTGAAGCTTTCTTT. Its translation is CASSQEGGSTEAFF. This rearrangement joins TRBV4-2 to TRBJ1-1; D is possibly TRBD1 (5 bases). Germline CDR1 and CDR2: LGHNA and YNFKEQ. Trimming took 0 bases from V and 4 from J, leaving 9 bases between them. The CDR3 extends over 14 amino acids.

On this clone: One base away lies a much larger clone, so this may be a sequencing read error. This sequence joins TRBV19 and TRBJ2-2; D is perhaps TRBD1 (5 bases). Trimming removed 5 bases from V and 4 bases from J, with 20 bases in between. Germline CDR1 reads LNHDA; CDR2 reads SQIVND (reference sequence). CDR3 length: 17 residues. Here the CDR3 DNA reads TGTGCCAGTAGTTTAGTAGGCACAGGCTTTAGCACCGGGGAGCTGTTTTTT. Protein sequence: CASSLVGTGFSTGELFF.

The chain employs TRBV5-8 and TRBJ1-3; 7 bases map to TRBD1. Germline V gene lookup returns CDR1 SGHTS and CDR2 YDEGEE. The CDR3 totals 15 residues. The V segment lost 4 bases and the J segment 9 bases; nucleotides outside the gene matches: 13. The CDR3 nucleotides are TGTGCCAGCAGCCAGAAACAGGGGTTTTTGAGCACCATATATTTT. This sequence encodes CASSQKQGFLSTIYF.

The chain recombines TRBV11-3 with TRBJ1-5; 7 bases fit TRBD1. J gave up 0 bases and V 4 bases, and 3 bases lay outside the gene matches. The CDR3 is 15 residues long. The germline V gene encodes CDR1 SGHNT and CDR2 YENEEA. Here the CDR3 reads CASSWGQNSNQPQHF. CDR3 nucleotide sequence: TGTGCCAGCAGCTGGGGACAGAATAGCAATCAGCCCCAGCATTTT.

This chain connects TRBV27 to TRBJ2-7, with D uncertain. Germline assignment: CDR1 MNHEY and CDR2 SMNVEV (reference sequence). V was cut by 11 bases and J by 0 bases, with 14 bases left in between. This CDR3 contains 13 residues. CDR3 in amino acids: CASNCQNSYEQYF. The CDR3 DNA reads TGTGCCTCCAATTGTCAGAACTCCTACGAGCAGTACTTC.

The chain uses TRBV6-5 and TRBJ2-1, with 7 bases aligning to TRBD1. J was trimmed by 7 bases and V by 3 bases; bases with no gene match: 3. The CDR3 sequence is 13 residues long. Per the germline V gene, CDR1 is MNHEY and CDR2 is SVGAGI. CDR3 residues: CASSYYRGNEQFF. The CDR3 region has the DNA TGTGCCAGCAGTTATTACAGGGGAAATGAGCAGTTCTTC.

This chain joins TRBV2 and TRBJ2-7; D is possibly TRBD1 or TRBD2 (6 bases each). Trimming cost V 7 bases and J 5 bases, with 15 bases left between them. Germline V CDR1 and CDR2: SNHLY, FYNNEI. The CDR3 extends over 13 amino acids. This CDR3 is CASTEGGGHEQYF. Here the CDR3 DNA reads TGTGCCAGCACCGAGGGGGGCGGCCACGAGCAGTACTTC.

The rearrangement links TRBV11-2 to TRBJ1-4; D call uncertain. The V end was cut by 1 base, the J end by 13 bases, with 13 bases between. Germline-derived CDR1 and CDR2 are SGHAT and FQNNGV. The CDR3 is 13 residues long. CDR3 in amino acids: CASSLGGQSRLFF. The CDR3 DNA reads TGTGCCAGCAGCTTAGGTGGGCAGAGTAGACTGTTTTTT.

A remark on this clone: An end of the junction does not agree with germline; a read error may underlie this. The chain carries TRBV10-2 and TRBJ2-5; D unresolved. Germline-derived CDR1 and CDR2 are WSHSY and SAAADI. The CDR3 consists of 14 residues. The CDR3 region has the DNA TGCGCCAGCAGTGACAACCGGCGAGATAGGGCCCAATACTTC. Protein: CASSDNRRDRAQYF.

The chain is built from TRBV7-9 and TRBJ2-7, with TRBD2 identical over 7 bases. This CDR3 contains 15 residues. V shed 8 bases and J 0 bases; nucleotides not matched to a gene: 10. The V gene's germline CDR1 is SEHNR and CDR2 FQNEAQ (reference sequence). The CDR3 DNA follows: TGTGCCAGCGGGCCCGGGGGAGGGAGCTCCTACGAGCAGTACTTC. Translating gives CASGPGGGSSYEQYF.

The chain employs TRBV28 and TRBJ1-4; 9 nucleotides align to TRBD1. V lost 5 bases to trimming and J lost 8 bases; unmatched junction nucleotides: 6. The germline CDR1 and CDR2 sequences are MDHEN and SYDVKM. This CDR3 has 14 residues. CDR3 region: CASSQTGGWEKLFF. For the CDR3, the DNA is TGTGCCAGCAGTCAGACAGGGGGATGGGAAAAACTGTTTTTT.

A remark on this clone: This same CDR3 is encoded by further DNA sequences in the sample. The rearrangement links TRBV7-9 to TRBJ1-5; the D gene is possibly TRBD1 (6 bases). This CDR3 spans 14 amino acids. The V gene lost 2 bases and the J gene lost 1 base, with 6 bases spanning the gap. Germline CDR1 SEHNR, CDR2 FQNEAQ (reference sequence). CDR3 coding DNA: TGTGCCAGCAGCTTACAGGGGAGCAATCAGCCCCAGCATTTT. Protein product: CASSLQGSNQPQHF.

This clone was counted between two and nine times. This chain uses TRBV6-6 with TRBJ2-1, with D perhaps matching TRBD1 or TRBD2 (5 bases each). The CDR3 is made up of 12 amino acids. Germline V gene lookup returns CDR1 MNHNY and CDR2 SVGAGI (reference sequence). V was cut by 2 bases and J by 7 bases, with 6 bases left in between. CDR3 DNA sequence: TGTGCCAGCAGTTACGGGGGAAATGAGCAGTTCTTC. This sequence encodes CASSYGGNEQFF.

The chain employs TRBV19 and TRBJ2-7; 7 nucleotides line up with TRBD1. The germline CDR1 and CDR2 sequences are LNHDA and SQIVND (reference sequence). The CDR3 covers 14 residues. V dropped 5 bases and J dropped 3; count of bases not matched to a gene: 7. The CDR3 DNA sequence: TGTGCCAGTAGTGGACAGGCTGATTTCTACGAGCAGTACTTC. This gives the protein CASSGQADFYEQYF.

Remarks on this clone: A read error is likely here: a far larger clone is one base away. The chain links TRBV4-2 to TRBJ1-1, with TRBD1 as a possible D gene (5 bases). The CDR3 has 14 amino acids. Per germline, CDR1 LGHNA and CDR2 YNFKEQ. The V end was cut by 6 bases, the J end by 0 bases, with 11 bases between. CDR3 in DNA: TGTGCCAGCAGTAATAGACAGATGAACACTGAAGCTTTCTTT. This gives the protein CASSNRQMNTEAFF.

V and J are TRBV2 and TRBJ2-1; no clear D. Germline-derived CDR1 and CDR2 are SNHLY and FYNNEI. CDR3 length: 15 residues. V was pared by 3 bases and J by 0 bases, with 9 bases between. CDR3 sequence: CASSDRPLSYNEQFF. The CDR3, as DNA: TGTGCCAGCAGTGATCGACCCCTCTCCTACAATGAGCAGTTCTTC. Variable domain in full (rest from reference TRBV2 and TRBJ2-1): EPEVTQTPSHQVTQMGQEVILRCVPISNHLYFYWYRQILGQKVEFLVSFYNNEISEKSEIFDDQFSVERPDGSNFTLKIRSTKLEDSAMYFCASSDRPLSYNEQFFGPGTRLTVL.

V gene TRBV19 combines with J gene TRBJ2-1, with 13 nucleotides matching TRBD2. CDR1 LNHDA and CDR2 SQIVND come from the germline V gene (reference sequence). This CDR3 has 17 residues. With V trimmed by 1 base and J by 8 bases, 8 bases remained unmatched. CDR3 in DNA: TGTGCCAGTAGTATAGGAGGACTAGCGGGAGCCCTCGATGAGCAGTTCTTC. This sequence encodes CASSIGGLAGALDEQFF.

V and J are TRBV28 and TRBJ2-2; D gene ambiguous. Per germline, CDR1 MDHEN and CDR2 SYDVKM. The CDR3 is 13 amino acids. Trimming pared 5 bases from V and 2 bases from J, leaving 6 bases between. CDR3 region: CASSDPNTGELFF. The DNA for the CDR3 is TGTGCCAGCAGTGACCCAAACACCGGGGAGCTGTTTTTT.

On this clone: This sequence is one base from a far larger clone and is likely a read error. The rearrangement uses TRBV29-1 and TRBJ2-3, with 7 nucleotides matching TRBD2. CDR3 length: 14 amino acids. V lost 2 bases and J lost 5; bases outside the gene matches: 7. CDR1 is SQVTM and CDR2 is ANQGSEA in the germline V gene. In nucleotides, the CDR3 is TGCAGCGTTGAATATGCGGGACTACAAGATACGCAGTATTTT. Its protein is CSVEYAGLQDTQYF.